One sample yielded the 8 T cell receptor beta chains listed below, sequenced in a study of blood T cell repertoires in COVID-19. Generated by immunoSEQ multiplex PCR, the TCRdb table keeps only in-frame clones and is missing some. The table records some 90,000 clones, roughly 80% of them present only once. The sequenced sample was peripheral blood. All receptors come from a man aged 60-69 years with acute or convalescent COVID-19.

This clone showed up just once. The CDR3 here is CASSYSGGQGNSPLHF. CDR3 bases: TGTGCCAGCAGTTACTCGGGTGGACAGGGAAATTCACCCCTCCACTTT. The J gene is TRBJ1-6, the V gene TRBV6-2 or TRBV6-3; 8 bases match TRBD1. Germline CDR1 is MNHEY and CDR2 is SVGEGT. The CDR3 length is 16 residues. J gave up 7 bases and V 0 bases, and 5 bases lay outside the gene matches.

In DNA, the CDR3 is TGTGCCAGTAGCCTAGGGGGACAGTACGGAGAAAAACTGTTTTTT. It translates to CASSLGGQYGEKLFF. The chain uses TRBV19 and TRBJ1-4, with 7 bases fitting TRBD1. Germline V gives CDR1 LNHDA, CDR2 SQIVND (reference sequence). V trimming: 6 bases; J trimming: 8 bases; junction bases outside the gene matches: 12. The CDR3 runs to 15 residues.

DNA of the CDR3: TGTGCCAGCAGCTTGGGGGGCTCGGGCGGCTATGGCTACACCTTC. It codes for CASSLGGSGGYGYTF. This sequence joins TRBV5-6 and TRBJ1-2; the D gene is possibly TRBD1 (5 bases). Trimming shortened V by 0 bases and J by 4 bases, and 13 bases separated the two germline ends. The CDR3 sequence is 15 residues long. Germline CDR1 SGHDT, CDR2 YYEEEE. Full variable domain (outside the CDR3, taken from reference TRBV5-6 and TRBJ1-2): DAGVTQSPTHLIKTRGQQVTLRCSPKSGHDTVSWYQQALGQGPQFIFQYYEEEERQRGNFPDRFSGHQFPNYSSELNVNALLLGDSALYLCASSLGGSGGYGYTFGSGTRLTVV.

This clone was picked up one time. The rearrangement uses TRBV28 and TRBJ1-2; 8 positions agree with TRBD1. The V gene's germline CDR1 is MDHEN and CDR2 SYDVKM. The CDR3 has 16 residues. V was clipped by 1 base and J by 6 bases; unmatched bases: 10. Here the CDR3 reads CASSLLVVGQVDGYTF. Written as DNA, the CDR3 is TGTGCCAGCAGTTTATTGGTGGTGGGACAGGTGGATGGCTACACCTTC.

The V and J genes are TRBV18 and TRBJ2-2, with a weak D call TRBD2 (6 bases). This CDR3 has 15 amino acids. Trimming cost V 2 bases and J 4 bases, with 11 bases left between them. Germline CDR1 KGHSH, CDR2 LQKENI. CDR3 in amino acids: CASSPFGGATGELFF. The CDR3 nucleotides are TGTGCCAGCTCACCATTTGGAGGGGCCACCGGGGAGCTGTTTTTT.

This clone was observed once. This chain uses TRBV20-1 with TRBJ1-1; D is perhaps TRBD1 (6 bases). V shed 5 bases and J shed 3 bases, with 7 bases lying between them. Germline assignment: CDR1 DFQATT and CDR2 SNEGSKA (reference sequence). The CDR3 is 11 amino acids. The CDR3 sequence is CSAAGDTEAFF. The CDR3 DNA follows: TGCAGTGCTGCAGGGGACACTGAAGCTTTCTTT.

The chain joins TRBV4-1 to TRBJ1-5, with D perhaps matching TRBD1 (6 bases). CDR1 and CDR2 from the germline V gene are MGHRA and YSYEKL. The ends were cut back, 4 bases at V and 6 bases at J, with 16 bases in the middle. The CDR3 runs to 15 residues. CDR3 nucleotides: TGCGCCAGCAGCCTAAGGGAGGGGGGAATTCAGCCCCAGCATTTT. Protein: CASSLREGGIQPQHF.

CDR3 region: CASIGQTHYGYTF. CDR3 sequence (DNA): TGTGCCAGTATTGGACAGACTCACTATGGCTACACCTTC. This chain joins TRBV19 and TRBJ1-2; possible D gene TRBD1, 6 bases. V dropped 7 bases and J dropped 3 bases, with 12 bases sitting between them. The CDR3 is made up of 13 amino acids. Per germline, CDR1 LNHDA and CDR2 SQIVND (reference sequence).